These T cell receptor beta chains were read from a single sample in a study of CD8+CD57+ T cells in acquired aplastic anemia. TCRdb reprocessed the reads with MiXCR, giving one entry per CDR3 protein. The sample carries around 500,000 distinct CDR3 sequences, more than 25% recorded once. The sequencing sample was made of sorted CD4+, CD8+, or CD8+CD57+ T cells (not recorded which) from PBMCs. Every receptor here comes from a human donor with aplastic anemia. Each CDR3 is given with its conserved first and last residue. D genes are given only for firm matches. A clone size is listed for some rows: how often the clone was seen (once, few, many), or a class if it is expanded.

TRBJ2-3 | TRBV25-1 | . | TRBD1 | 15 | CASSLTGTGSNTQYF | TGTGCCAGCAGTTTGACCGGGACAGGTTCAAATACGCAGTATTTT
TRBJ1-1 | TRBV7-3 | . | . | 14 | CASSLGLSNTEAFF | TGTGCCAGCAGCTTGGGACTGAGCAACACTGAAGCTTTCTTT
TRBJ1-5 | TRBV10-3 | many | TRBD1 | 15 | CAISDRQGGSQPQHF | TGTGCCATCAGTGACCGACAGGGAGGTAGTCAGCCCCAGCATTTT
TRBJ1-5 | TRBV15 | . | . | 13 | CATSRMGTGTQHF | TGTGCCACCAGCAGGATGGGTACGGGGACCCAGCATTTT
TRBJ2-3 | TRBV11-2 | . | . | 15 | CASTRRSAHTDTQYF | TGTGCCAGCACCCGACGGTCCGCACACACAGATACGCAGTATTTT
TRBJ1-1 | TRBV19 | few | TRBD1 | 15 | CASSATGTANTEAFF | TGTGCCAGTAGTGCGACAGGGACCGCGAACACTGAAGCTTTCTTT
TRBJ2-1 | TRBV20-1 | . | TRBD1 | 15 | CSASSPGTGNNEQFF | TGCAGTGCCAGCAGTCCCGGGACAGGGAACAATGAGCAGTTCTTC
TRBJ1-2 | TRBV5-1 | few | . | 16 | CASSLGFAGGNYGYTF | TGCGCCAGCAGCTTGGGGTTTGCCGGGGGTAACTATGGCTACACCTTC
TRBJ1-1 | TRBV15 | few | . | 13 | CATSRDRIGEAFF | TGTGCCACCAGCAGAGATCGTATAGGTGAAGCTTTCTTT
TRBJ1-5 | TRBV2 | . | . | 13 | CASSGRINQPQHF | TGTGCCAGCAGTGGAAGAATAAATCAGCCCCAGCATTTT
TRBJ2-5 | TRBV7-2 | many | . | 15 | CASSLGVDFGETQYF | TGTGCCAGCAGCTTAGGAGTCGACTTCGGGGAGACCCAGTACTTC
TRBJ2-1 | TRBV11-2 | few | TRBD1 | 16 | CASSYTSRGLYNEQFF | TGTGCCAGCAGCTACACCTCGAGGGGGCTCTACAATGAGCAGTTCTTC
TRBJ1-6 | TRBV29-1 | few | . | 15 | CSVDWITGYHSPLHF | TGCAGCGTTGATTGGATTACAGGCTACCATTCACCCCTCCACTTT
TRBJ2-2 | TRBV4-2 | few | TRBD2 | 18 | CASSARTSATFGTGELFF | TGTGCCAGCAGCGCAAGGACTAGCGCAACGTTCGGGACCGGGGAGCTGTTTTTT
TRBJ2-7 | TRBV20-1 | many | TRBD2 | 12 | CSGRREYYEQYF | TGCAGCGGTAGGCGGGAGTATTACGAGCAGTACTTC
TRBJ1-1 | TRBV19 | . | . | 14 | CASSSRPPGTEAFF | TGTGCCAGTAGTTCACGTCCCCCTGGCACTGAGGCTTTCTTT
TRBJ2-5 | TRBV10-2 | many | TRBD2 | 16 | CASKNLAGGYGETQYF | TGCGCCAGCAAAAACCTAGCGGGAGGGTACGGAGAGACCCAGTACTTC
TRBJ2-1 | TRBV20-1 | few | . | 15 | CSAKTPGHPNNEQFF | TGCAGTGCGAAGACTCCGGGACACCCTAACAATGAGCAGTTCTTC
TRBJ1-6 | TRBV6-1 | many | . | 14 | CASRETGRNSPLHF | TGTGCCAGCAGAGAGACGGGACGCAATTCACCCCTCCACTTT
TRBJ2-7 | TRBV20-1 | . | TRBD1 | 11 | CRATGGNEQYF | TGCAGAGCGACAGGGGGGAACGAGCAGTACTTC
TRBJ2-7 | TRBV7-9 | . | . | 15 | CASSLSSGSGIEQYF | TGTGCCAGCAGCTTGTCTTCAGGGTCTGGGATCGAGCAGTACTTC
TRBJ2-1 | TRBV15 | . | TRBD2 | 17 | CATSTRELAGGRNEQFF | TGTGCCACCAGCACCAGAGAGTTAGCGGGGGGGCGTAATGAGCAGTTCTTC
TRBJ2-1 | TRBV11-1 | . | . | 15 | CASSFGQGPNNEQFF | TGTGCCAGCAGCTTCGGCCAGGGACCAAACAATGAGCAGTTCTTC
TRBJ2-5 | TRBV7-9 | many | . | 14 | CASSLAGAGETQYF | TGTGCCAGCAGCTTAGCGGGCGCAGGAGAGACCCAGTACTTC
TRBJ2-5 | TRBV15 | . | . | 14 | CATSRDRTQETQYF | TGTGCCACCAGCAGAGATAGGACACAAGAGACCCAGTACTTC
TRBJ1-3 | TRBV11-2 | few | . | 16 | CASSPDDGSPRNTIYF | TGTGCCAGCAGCCCCGACGACGGATCCCCGAGAAACACCATATATTTT
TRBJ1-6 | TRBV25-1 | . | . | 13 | CASSGLGNSPLHF | TGTGCCAGCAGTGGCCTTGGGAATTCACCCCTCCACTTT
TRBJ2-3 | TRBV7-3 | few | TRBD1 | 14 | CASSSGQGWDTQYF | TGTGCCAGCAGCTCTGGACAGGGCTGGGATACGCAGTATTTT
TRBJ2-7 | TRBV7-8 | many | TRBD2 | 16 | CASSPTGSGRRYEQYF | TGTGCCAGCAGCCCTACCGGTAGCGGGAGACGATACGAGCAGTACTTC
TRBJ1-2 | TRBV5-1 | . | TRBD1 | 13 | CARSPSDRAGYTF | TGCGCCCGCAGCCCCTCGGACAGGGCTGGCTACACCTTC
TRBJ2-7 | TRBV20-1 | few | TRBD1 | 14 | CSVEDREVSYEQYF | TGCAGTGTCGAGGACAGGGAAGTATCCTACGAGCAGTACTTC
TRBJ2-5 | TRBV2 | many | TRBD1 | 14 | CASSKTGGLETQYF | TGTGCCAGCAGTAAGACAGGGGGTTTGGAGACCCAGTACTTC
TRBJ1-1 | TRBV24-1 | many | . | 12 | CATSTGPTEAFF | TGTGCCACCAGTACAGGTCCCACTGAAGCTTTCTTT
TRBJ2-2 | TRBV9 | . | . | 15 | CASSAGTPNTGELFF | TGTGCCAGCAGCGCCGGGACACCGAACACCGGGGAGCTGTTTTTT
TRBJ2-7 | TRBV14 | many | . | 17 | CASSQTQHRRGRYEQYF | TGTGCCAGCAGCCAAACACAACATAGGAGGGGGCGCTACGAGCAGTACTTC
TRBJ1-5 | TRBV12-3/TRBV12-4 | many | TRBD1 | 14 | CASSKQGARQPQHF | TGTGCCAGCAGTAAACAGGGGGCTCGACAGCCCCAGCATTTT
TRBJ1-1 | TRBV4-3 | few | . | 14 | CASSQIGTYTEAFF | TGCGCCAGCAGCCAAATCGGGACCTACACTGAAGCTTTCTTT
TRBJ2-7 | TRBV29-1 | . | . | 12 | CSVGAQGYELYF | TGCAGCGTTGGTGCCCAGGGTTACGAGCTGTACTTC
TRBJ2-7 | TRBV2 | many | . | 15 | CASSEEGTGAYEQYF | TGTGCCAGCAGTGAAGAGGGGACGGGGGCCTACGAGCAGTACTTC
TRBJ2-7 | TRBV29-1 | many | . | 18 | CSVEVFSWGRESSYEQYF | TGCAGCGTTGAAGTTTTCTCCTGGGGCAGAGAAAGCTCCTACGAGCAGTACTTC
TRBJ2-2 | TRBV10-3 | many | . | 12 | CAISSNTGELFF | TGTGCCATCAGCTCGAACACCGGGGAGCTGTTTTTT
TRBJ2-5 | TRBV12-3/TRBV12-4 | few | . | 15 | CASTSQGGTQETQYF | TGTGCCAGCACCTCCCAAGGGGGGACCCAAGAGACCCAGTACTTC
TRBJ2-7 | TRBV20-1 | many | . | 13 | CSARETNSYEQYF | TGCAGTGCTAGAGAGACCAACTCCTACGAGCAGTACTTC
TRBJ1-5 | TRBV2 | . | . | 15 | CASSSGRLVNQPQHF | TGTGCCAGCAGTTCGGGCCGGTTAGTAAATCAGCCCCAGCATTTT